Reported below is one T cell receptor beta chain. The germline CDR1 and CDR2 sequences are SGHRS and YFSETQ. CDR3 length equals 15 residues. The J segment lost 3 bases and the V segment lost 4 bases, leaving 5 bases of the junction unmatched. The repertoire was sequenced with immunoSEQ multiplex PCR; TCRdb's copy has only in-frame clones and lacks some. This sample has 110,000 or so clones; about 82% occur once, and the top ten carry roughly 3%. These data belong to a study of T cell responses to AZD1222 COVID-19 vaccine. The clonotype was recovered from an adult in good health. The sequencing used peripheral blood, collected on day 0 of AZD1222 vaccination. The rearrangement uses TRBV5-1 and TRBJ2-2, with 8 positions matching TRBD1. DNA of the CDR3: TGCGCCAGCAGCCCGGGACAGGTCGACACCGGGGAGCTGTTTTTT. This encodes CASSPGQVDTGELFF.